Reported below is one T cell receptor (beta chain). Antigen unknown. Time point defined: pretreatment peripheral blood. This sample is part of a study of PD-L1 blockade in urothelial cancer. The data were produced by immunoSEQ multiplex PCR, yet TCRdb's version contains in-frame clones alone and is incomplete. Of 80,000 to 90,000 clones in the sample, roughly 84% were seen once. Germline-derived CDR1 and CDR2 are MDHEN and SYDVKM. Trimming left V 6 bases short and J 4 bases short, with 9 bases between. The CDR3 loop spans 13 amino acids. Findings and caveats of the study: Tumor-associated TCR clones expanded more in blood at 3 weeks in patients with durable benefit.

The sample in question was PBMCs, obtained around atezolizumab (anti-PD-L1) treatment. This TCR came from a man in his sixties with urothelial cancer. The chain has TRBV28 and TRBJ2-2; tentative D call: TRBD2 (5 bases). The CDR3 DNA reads TGTGCCAGCAGGCCCGGAGGCACCGGGGAGCTGTTTTTT. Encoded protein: CASRPGGTGELFF.